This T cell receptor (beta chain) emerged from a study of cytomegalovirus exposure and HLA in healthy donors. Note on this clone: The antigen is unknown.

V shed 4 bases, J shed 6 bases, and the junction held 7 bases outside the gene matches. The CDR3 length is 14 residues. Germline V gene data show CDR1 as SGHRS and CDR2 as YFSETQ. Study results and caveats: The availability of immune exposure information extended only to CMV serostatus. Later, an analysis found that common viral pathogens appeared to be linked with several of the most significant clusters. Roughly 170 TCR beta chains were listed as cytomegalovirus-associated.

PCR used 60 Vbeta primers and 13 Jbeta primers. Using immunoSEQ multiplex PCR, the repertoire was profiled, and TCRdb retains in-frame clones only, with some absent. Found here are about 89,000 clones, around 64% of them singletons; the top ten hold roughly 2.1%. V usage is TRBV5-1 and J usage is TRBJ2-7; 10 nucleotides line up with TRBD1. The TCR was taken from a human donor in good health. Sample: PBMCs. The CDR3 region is CASSPGQGNAEQYF. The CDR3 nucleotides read TGCGCCAGCAGCCCGGGACAGGGGAATGCCGAGCAGTACTTC.